This is a list of T cell receptor beta chains from one sample in a study of T cell responses to AZD1222 COVID-19 vaccine. The protocol was immunoSEQ multiplex PCR, while the TCRdb copy is restricted to in-frame clones and leaves out a portion. The table records just under 150,000 clones, over 85% of them present only once. The specimen was peripheral blood, collected 28 days after the second AZD1222 dose. Receptor source: an adult who received the AZD1222 COVID-19 vaccine. The CDR3 runs from the conserved cysteine through the conserved F or W.

j_call: TRBJ1-6
v_call: TRBV7-6
cdr3_aa: CASSPDRAGNSPLHF

j_call: TRBJ2-1
v_call: TRBV6-1
cdr3_aa: CASSETGTSGYNEQFF

j_call: TRBJ1-2
v_call: TRBV5-1
cdr3_aa: CASSSNRRGSGGYTF

j_call: TRBJ1-1
v_call: TRBV7-9
cdr3_aa: CASSAQGPPEAFF

j_call: TRBJ1-1
v_call: TRBV7-2
cdr3_aa: CASTPRGGEGYTEAFF

j_call: TRBJ1-2
v_call: TRBV18
cdr3_aa: CASSLAWGDGYTF

j_call: TRBJ2-3
v_call: TRBV18
cdr3_aa: CASSPSTDTQYF

j_call: TRBJ2-7
v_call: TRBV30
cdr3_aa: CAWTPGTGDYEQYF

j_call: TRBJ1-1
v_call: TRBV9
cdr3_aa: CASSPLHRTGGNTEAFF

j_call: TRBJ2-2
v_call: TRBV6-4
cdr3_aa: CASTSGTNTGELFF

j_call: TRBJ1-5
v_call: TRBV6-2/TRBV6-3
cdr3_aa: CASSYSWDTAMPQHF

j_call: TRBJ2-1
v_call: TRBV6-2/TRBV6-3
cdr3_aa: CASSSPGRVGYNEQFF

j_call: TRBJ2-3
v_call: TRBV18
cdr3_aa: CASSPPSTDTQYF

j_call: TRBJ1-1
v_call: TRBV3-1/TRBV3-2
cdr3_aa: CASSQDRRPGLSEAFF

j_call: TRBJ2-7
v_call: TRBV19
cdr3_aa: CASSMGGGGSYEQYF

j_call: TRBJ1-1
v_call: TRBV27
cdr3_aa: CASSFLRWTEAFF

j_call: TRBJ2-7
v_call: TRBV5-4
cdr3_aa: CASRSGGSYEQYF

j_call: TRBJ2-7
v_call: TRBV4-2
cdr3_aa: CASSQGLAGYEQYF

j_call: TRBJ1-2
v_call: TRBV9
cdr3_aa: CASSVSDRPTGYTF

j_call: TRBJ1-1
v_call: TRBV24-1
cdr3_aa: CATSDADRTEAFF

j_call: TRBJ2-5
v_call: TRBV11-1
cdr3_aa: CASSLEQGSEETQYF

j_call: TRBJ2-5
v_call: TRBV30
cdr3_aa: CAWSVGLLAGVGETQYF

j_call: TRBJ1-2
v_call: TRBV24-1
cdr3_aa: CATSDFVRGPYGYTF

j_call: TRBJ2-7
v_call: TRBV5-6
cdr3_aa: CASSLPGTSGRALDEQYF

j_call: TRBJ2-6
v_call: TRBV30
cdr3_aa: CAWTRDSGANVLTF

j_call: TRBJ1-1
v_call: TRBV19
cdr3_aa: CASRQSLNTEAFF

j_call: TRBJ2-3
v_call: TRBV5-4
cdr3_aa: CASSFWGGSTDTQYF

j_call: TRBJ1-2
v_call: TRBV28
cdr3_aa: CASSSARDKYNYGYTF

j_call: TRBJ1-6
v_call: TRBV20-1
cdr3_aa: CSASHDIIGFSLHF

j_call: TRBJ1-2
v_call: TRBV7-2
cdr3_aa: CASSSFTGGWDGYTF

j_call: TRBJ1-1
v_call: TRBV6-2/TRBV6-3
cdr3_aa: CASSYGRQGRFTEAFF

j_call: TRBJ1-4
v_call: TRBV4-1
cdr3_aa: CASSQIQNNEKLFF

j_call: TRBJ1-6
v_call: TRBV9
cdr3_aa: CASSGGRGGGVSSYNSPLHF

j_call: TRBJ2-5
v_call: TRBV7-2
cdr3_aa: CASSYRTQETQYF

j_call: TRBJ2-1
v_call: TRBV29-1
cdr3_aa: CSVSREGNNEQFF

j_call: TRBJ2-2
v_call: TRBV5-1
cdr3_aa: CASSVAGGATGELFF

j_call: TRBJ1-2
v_call: TRBV27
cdr3_aa: CASSLNPQPLYGYTF

j_call: TRBJ1-4
v_call: TRBV6-5
cdr3_aa: CASTRDRVINEKLFF

j_call: TRBJ1-5
v_call: TRBV28
cdr3_aa: CASRTGNQPQHF

j_call: TRBJ1-1
v_call: TRBV5-1
cdr3_aa: CASSLATGTEAFF

j_call: TRBJ1-2
v_call: TRBV4-2
cdr3_aa: CASSQDGWYGYTF

j_call: TRBJ2-1
v_call: TRBV7-2
cdr3_aa: CASSLASGRGQEQFF

j_call: TRBJ2-1
v_call: TRBV5-5
cdr3_aa: CASRQTTGTSRDEQFF

j_call: TRBJ2-7
v_call: TRBV7-9
cdr3_aa: CASSPSPRGASRALYEQYF

j_call: TRBJ1-2
v_call: TRBV5-1
cdr3_aa: CASSLAGDYGYTF

j_call: TRBJ2-3
v_call: TRBV11-3
cdr3_aa: CASSALAGETDTQYF

j_call: TRBJ2-2
v_call: TRBV6-6
cdr3_aa: CASSPPRERTGELFF